These T cell receptor beta chains were read from a single sample in a study of control samples from healthy donors and cancer patients. TCRdb keeps only in-frame clones here, not all; method: immunoSEQ multiplex PCR. The table lists under 300,000 clones, over 70% of them singletons. Sequencing was done on a sample of PBMCs. The source of these receptors is a woman between 55 and 75 years old with lung cancer. The conserved cysteine and the conserved F or W are not part of the CDR3 here. Rows may omit the clone size; those that give it use once, few, many or a size class.

v_call: TRBV13
j_call: TRBJ2-2
clone_size: few
cdr3_aa: ASSIQRTGPNTGELF

v_call: TRBV19
j_call: TRBJ2-1
clone_size: -
cdr3_aa: ASSIIAVHNEQF

v_call: TRBV2
j_call: TRBJ2-5
clone_size: -
cdr3_aa: AGGDRGRQETQY

v_call: TRBV6-6
j_call: TRBJ1-5
clone_size: -
cdr3_aa: ASSYTSNQPQH

v_call: TRBV10-3
j_call: TRBJ1-1
clone_size: -
cdr3_aa: AISDSLGTEAF

v_call: TRBV6-5
j_call: TRBJ2-2
clone_size: -
cdr3_aa: ASSYGQNGGELF

v_call: TRBV5-4
j_call: TRBJ1-1
clone_size: -
cdr3_aa: ASSEGAGVNTEAF

v_call: TRBV19
j_call: TRBJ1-5
clone_size: -
cdr3_aa: ASRTYHGEGNQPQH

v_call: TRBV5-1
j_call: TRBJ2-5
clone_size: -
cdr3_aa: ASSLGTSGGETQY

v_call: TRBV4-1
j_call: TRBJ2-7
clone_size: -
cdr3_aa: ASSQGTSGDYEQY

v_call: TRBV2
j_call: TRBJ1-6
clone_size: -
cdr3_aa: ASKQGESYNSPLH

v_call: TRBV28
j_call: TRBJ1-6
clone_size: -
cdr3_aa: ASHPGGPVSPLH

v_call: TRBV9
j_call: TRBJ2-2
clone_size: -
cdr3_aa: ASSVGLAGGFTGELF

v_call: TRBV7-9
j_call: TRBJ1-4
clone_size: -
cdr3_aa: ASSLEQTSGKLF

v_call: TRBV27
j_call: TRBJ1-6
clone_size: -
cdr3_aa: ASSSPGRYNSPLH

v_call: TRBV19
j_call: TRBJ2-7
clone_size: -
cdr3_aa: ARRGLAGPEQY

v_call: TRBV11-3
j_call: TRBJ2-2
clone_size: -
cdr3_aa: ASSWTGVTGELF

v_call: TRBV2
j_call: TRBJ2-2
clone_size: -
cdr3_aa: ASSEAGQGITGELF

v_call: TRBV11-2
j_call: TRBJ2-3
clone_size: few
cdr3_aa: ASSLERSWEDTQY

v_call: TRBV5-1
j_call: TRBJ1-6
clone_size: many
cdr3_aa: ASSLGETGFNSPLH

v_call: TRBV5-1
j_call: TRBJ1-2
clone_size: -
cdr3_aa: ASSLTGETYGYT

v_call: TRBV19
j_call: TRBJ1-2
clone_size: -
cdr3_aa: ASREDSANYGYT

v_call: TRBV28
j_call: TRBJ1-1
clone_size: -
cdr3_aa: ASSSDIGAF

v_call: TRBV5-1
j_call: TRBJ2-2
clone_size: few
cdr3_aa: ASSLGGYNTGELF

v_call: TRBV5-1
j_call: TRBJ1-6
clone_size: -
cdr3_aa: ASSWNPDRADPLH

v_call: TRBV5-1
j_call: TRBJ2-7
clone_size: -
cdr3_aa: ASSPQGAYEQY

v_call: TRBV9
j_call: TRBJ1-6
clone_size: -
cdr3_aa: ASSPGQFNSPLH

v_call: TRBV19
j_call: TRBJ1-2
clone_size: few
cdr3_aa: ASSIMDRVYGYT

v_call: TRBV7-8
j_call: TRBJ2-3
clone_size: -
cdr3_aa: ASSSSGGSTDTQY

v_call: TRBV28
j_call: TRBJ1-2
clone_size: -
cdr3_aa: ASSGLYGYT

v_call: TRBV3-1/TRBV3-2
j_call: TRBJ2-2
clone_size: -
cdr3_aa: ASRDRGKSGELF

v_call: TRBV6-5
j_call: TRBJ2-7
clone_size: -
cdr3_aa: ASSYSSRGASREQY

v_call: TRBV19
j_call: TRBJ1-4
clone_size: -
cdr3_aa: ASSIGVQGGEKLF

v_call: TRBV5-8
j_call: TRBJ1-2
clone_size: -
cdr3_aa: ASSFRTAYGYT

v_call: TRBV4-2
j_call: TRBJ2-1
clone_size: -
cdr3_aa: ASSQVGDRGDEQF

v_call: TRBV7-9
j_call: TRBJ1-3
clone_size: few
cdr3_aa: ASSPGLNGNTIY

v_call: TRBV27
j_call: TRBJ2-6
clone_size: -
cdr3_aa: ASRRSGVSGANVLT

v_call: TRBV4-2
j_call: TRBJ2-3
clone_size: -
cdr3_aa: ASSQRGAGDRDTQY

v_call: TRBV18
j_call: TRBJ1-1
clone_size: few
cdr3_aa: ASSYSGSNTEAF

v_call: TRBV5-6
j_call: TRBJ1-2
clone_size: once
cdr3_aa: ASSRTGEGDYGYT

v_call: TRBV5-5
j_call: TRBJ2-7
clone_size: -
cdr3_aa: ASRISGGYEQY

v_call: TRBV4-2
j_call: TRBJ2-7
clone_size: few
cdr3_aa: ASSQAPGLAYEQY

v_call: TRBV2
j_call: TRBJ1-1
clone_size: -
cdr3_aa: ASSTGTVNTEAF

v_call: TRBV5-1
j_call: TRBJ2-2
clone_size: -
cdr3_aa: ASGFPGLDGELF

v_call: TRBV2
j_call: TRBJ1-6
clone_size: -
cdr3_aa: ASSEGEGASSPLH

v_call: TRBV6-5
j_call: TRBJ1-6
clone_size: few
cdr3_aa: ASSYEGTSPLH

v_call: TRBV6-5
j_call: TRBJ2-1
clone_size: -
cdr3_aa: ASSSGGLGEDEQF

v_call: TRBV28
j_call: TRBJ1-2
clone_size: -
cdr3_aa: ASSGPSRGDYGYT

v_call: TRBV5-6
j_call: TRBJ1-5
clone_size: few
cdr3_aa: ASSSGQGEAPWWPQH

v_call: TRBV6-5
j_call: TRBJ2-1
clone_size: few
cdr3_aa: ASGGAYNEQF

v_call: TRBV6-5
j_call: TRBJ1-5
clone_size: -
cdr3_aa: ASAGQPNSNQPQH

v_call: TRBV5-1
j_call: TRBJ2-1
clone_size: -
cdr3_aa: ASSLDQSGRWDNEQF

v_call: TRBV19
j_call: TRBJ2-3
clone_size: -
cdr3_aa: ASSISRPTSGSPDTQY

v_call: TRBV2
j_call: TRBJ1-4
clone_size: -
cdr3_aa: ASTWETSGTDNEKLF

v_call: TRBV5-6
j_call: TRBJ1-3
clone_size: -
cdr3_aa: ASSLRAGNTIY

v_call: TRBV10-3
j_call: TRBJ1-2
clone_size: -
cdr3_aa: AISEAQGNYGYT

v_call: TRBV9
j_call: TRBJ2-1
clone_size: -
cdr3_aa: ASSVSSTAYNEQF

v_call: TRBV19
j_call: TRBJ1-2
clone_size: -
cdr3_aa: ASSAGLDYGYT